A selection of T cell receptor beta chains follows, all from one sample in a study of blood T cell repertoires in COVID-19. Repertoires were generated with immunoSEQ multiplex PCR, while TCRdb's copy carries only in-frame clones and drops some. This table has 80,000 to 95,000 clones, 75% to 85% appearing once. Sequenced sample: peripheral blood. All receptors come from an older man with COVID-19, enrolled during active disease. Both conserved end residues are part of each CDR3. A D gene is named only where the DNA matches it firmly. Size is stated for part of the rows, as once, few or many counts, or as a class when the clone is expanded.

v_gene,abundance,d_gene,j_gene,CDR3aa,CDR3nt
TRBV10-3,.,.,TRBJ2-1,CAISELNDITNNEQFF,TGTGCCATCAGTGAGCTTAATGATATCACTAACAATGAGCAGTTCTTC
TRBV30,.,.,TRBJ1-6,CAWSGQLNSPLHF,TGTGCCTGGAGTGGGCAGTTAAATTCACCCCTCCACTTT
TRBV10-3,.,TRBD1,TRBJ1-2,CAITNTQGALNYGYTF,TGTGCCATCACTAACACACAGGGGGCCCTTAACTATGGCTACACCTTC
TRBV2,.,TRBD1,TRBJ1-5,CASKDREGNQPQHF,TGTGCCAGCAAGGACAGGGAGGGGAATCAGCCCCAGCATTTT
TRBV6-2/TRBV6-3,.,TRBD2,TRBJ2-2,CASSFPIGLAGAPNTGELFF,TGTGCCAGCAGCTTTCCAATCGGACTAGCGGGGGCCCCGAACACCGGGGAGCTGTTTTTT
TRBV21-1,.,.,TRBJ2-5,CASSKLPGLAGEETQYF,TGTGCCAGCAGCAAGCTGCCCGGACTAGCGGGGGAAGAGACCCAGTACTTC
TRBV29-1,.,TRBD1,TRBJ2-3,CSVSGTGGFSDTQYF,TGCAGCGTTTCCGGGACAGGGGGTTTTTCAGATACGCAGTATTTT
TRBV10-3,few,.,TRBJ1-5,CAITGGDNQPQHF,TGTGCCATCACGGGGGGAGACAATCAGCCCCAGCATTTT
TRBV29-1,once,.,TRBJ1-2,CSASTEGYTF,TGCAGCGCTTCGACAGAAGGCTACACCTTC
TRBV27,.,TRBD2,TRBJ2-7,CASRLAGTTTYEQYF,TGTGCCAGCAGATTAGCGGGCACAACAACCTACGAGCAGTACTTC
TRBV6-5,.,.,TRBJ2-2,CASKGGPWTGELFF,TGTGCCAGCAAGGGGGGGCCGTGGACCGGGGAGCTGTTTTTT
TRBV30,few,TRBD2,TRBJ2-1,CAWSLGGTDEQFF,TGTGCCTGGAGCCTCGGGGGGACGGATGAGCAGTTCTTC
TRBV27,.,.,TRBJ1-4,CASSSIRAGRDEKLFF,TGTGCCAGCAGTTCCATAAGGGCAGGGAGGGATGAAAAACTGTTTTTT
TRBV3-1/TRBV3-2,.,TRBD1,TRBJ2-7,CASSLRDRGIEQYF,TGTGCCAGCAGCCTTAGGGACAGAGGGATCGAGCAGTACTTC
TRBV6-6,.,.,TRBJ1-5,CASTKTGFYSNQPQHF,TGTGCCAGCACTAAAACAGGATTTTATAGCAATCAGCCCCAGCATTTT
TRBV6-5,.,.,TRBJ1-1,CASSDRGTEAFF,TGTGCCAGCAGCGATAGGGGCACTGAAGCTTTCTTT
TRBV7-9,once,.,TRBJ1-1,CASSLRRGTEAFF,TGTGCCAGCAGCTTAAGGAGGGGTACTGAAGCTTTCTTT
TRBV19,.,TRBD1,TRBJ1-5,CASKVVDREEKPQHF,TGTGCCAGTAAAGTCGTGGACAGGGAAGAGAAGCCCCAGCATTTT
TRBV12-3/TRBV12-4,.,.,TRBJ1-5,CASSLSHQPQHF,TGTGCCAGCAGTTTGAGCCATCAGCCCCAGCATTTT
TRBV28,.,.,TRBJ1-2,CATRWGEYGYTF,TGTGCCACCAGGTGGGGGGAATATGGCTACACCTTC
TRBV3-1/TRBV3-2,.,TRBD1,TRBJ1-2,CASSHGQGNYGYTF,TGTGCCAGCAGCCACGGACAGGGAAATTATGGCTACACCTTC
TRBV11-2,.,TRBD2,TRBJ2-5,CASSSSAGLAKTQYF,TGTGCCAGCAGCTCCTCGGCAGGACTAGCGAAGACCCAGTACTTC
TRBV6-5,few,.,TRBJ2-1,CASSSQGGHNEQFF,TGTGCCAGCAGTTCCCAGGGTGGGCACAATGAGCAGTTCTTC
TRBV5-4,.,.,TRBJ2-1,CASSLAQAYNEQFF,TGTGCCAGCAGCTTGGCCCAGGCCTACAATGAGCAGTTCTTC
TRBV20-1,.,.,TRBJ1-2,CSASPARDYGYTF,TGCAGTGCTAGTCCGGCCAGGGACTATGGCTACACCTTC
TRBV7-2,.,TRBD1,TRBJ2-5,CASSQGTGEETQYF,TGTGCCAGCAGCCAAGGGACAGGGGAAGAGACCCAGTACTTC
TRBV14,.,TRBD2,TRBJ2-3,CASRAGRADTQYF,TGTGCCAGCAGAGCGGGACGGGCAGATACGCAGTATTTT
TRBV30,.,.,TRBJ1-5,CAWGPGGNQPQHF,TGTGCCTGGGGGCCGGGTGGCAATCAGCCCCAGCATTTT
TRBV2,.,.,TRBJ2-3,CASSKASLASDTQYF,TGTGCCAGCAGTAAAGCCTCTCTTGCTAGCGATACGCAGTATTTT
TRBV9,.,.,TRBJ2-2,CASSVMTNTGELFF,TGTGCCAGCAGCGTGATGACAAACACCGGGGAGCTGTTTTTT
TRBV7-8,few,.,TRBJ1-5,CASSLVGGARQPQHF,TGTGCCAGCAGCTTAGTCGGGGGAGCTCGTCAGCCCCAGCATTTT
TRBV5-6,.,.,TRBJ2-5,CASSPQGVETQYF,TGTGCCAGCAGCCCACAGGGTGTGGAGACCCAGTACTTC
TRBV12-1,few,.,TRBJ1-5,CASSFASRTGAQPQHF,TGTGCCAGCAGCTTTGCTTCCCGGACAGGGGCCCAGCCCCAGCATTTT
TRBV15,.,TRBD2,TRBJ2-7,CATSRPPGLGYEQYF,TGTGCCACCAGCAGACCCCCGGGACTAGGCTACGAGCAGTACTTC
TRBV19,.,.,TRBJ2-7,CASSIKDRGEQYF,TGTGCCAGTAGTATAAAGGATCGAGGCGAGCAGTACTTC
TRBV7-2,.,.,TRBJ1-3,CASSSPGISGNTIYF,TGTGCCAGCAGCTCTCCAGGAATCTCTGGAAACACCATATATTTT
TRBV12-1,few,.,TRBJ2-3,CASSPRLDRSDTQYF,TGTGCCAGCAGCCCCAGACTAGACAGATCAGATACGCAGTATTTT
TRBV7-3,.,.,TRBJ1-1,CASSPFSVMNTEAFF,TGTGCCAGCAGCCCATTTAGTGTTATGAACACTGAAGCTTTCTTT
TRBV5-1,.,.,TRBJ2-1,CASSLEGSEYNEQFF,TGCGCCAGCAGCTTGGAGGGTAGCGAATACAATGAGCAGTTCTTC
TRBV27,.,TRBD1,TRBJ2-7,CASSLLGDRGPYEQYF,TGTGCCAGCAGTTTATTGGGTGACAGGGGGCCCTACGAGCAGTACTTC
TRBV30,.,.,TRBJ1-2,CAWSEGVGGYTF,TGTGCCTGGAGTGAAGGGGTAGGTGGCTACACCTTC
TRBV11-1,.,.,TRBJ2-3,CASSLGINSITDTQYF,TGTGCCAGCAGCTTAGGTATTAACTCGATCACAGATACGCAGTATTTT
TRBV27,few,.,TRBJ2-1,CASSFKEYNEQFF,TGTGCCAGCAGTTTCAAAGAGTACAATGAGCAGTTCTTC
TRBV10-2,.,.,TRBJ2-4,CASSDRRGSWDIQYF,TGCGCCAGCAGCGACAGGCGGGGGTCATGGGACATTCAGTACTTC
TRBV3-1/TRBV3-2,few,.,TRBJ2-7,CASSQDREQYF,TGTGCCAGCAGCCAAGACCGCGAGCAGTACTTC
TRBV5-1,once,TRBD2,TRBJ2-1,CASSLRSGRASEQFF,TGCGCCAGCAGCTTAAGGAGCGGGAGGGCGAGTGAGCAGTTCTTC
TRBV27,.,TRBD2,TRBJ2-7,CASSRGGRLSYEQYF,TGTGCCTCATCAAGGGGCGGGAGGCTTTCCTACGAGCAGTACTTC
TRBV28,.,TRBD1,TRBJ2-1,CASSSGQGAVNEQFF,TGTGCCAGCAGTTCCGGACAGGGGGCGGTAAATGAGCAGTTCTTC
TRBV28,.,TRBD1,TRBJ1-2,CASSSQGTGANYGYTF,TGTGCCAGCAGCTCTCAAGGGACAGGGGCCAACTATGGCTACACCTTC
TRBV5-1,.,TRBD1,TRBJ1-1,CASSQRNRGTEAFF,TGCGCCAGCAGCCAACGCAACAGGGGCACTGAAGCTTTCTTT
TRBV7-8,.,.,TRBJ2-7,CASSLKFTPSYEQYF,TGTGCCAGCAGCTTAAAGTTTACTCCCTCCTACGAGCAGTACTTC